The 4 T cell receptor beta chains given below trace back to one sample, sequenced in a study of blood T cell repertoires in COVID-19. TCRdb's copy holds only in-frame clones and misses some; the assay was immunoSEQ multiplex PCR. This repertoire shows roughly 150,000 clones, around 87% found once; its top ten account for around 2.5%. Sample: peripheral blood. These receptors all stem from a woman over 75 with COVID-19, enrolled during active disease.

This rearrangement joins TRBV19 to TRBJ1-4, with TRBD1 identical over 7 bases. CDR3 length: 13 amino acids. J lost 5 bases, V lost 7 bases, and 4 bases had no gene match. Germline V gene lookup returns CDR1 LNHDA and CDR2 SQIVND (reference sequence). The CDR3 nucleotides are TGTGCCAGTAAGGGACAGATGAATGAAAAACTGTTTTTT. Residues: CASKGQMNEKLFF.

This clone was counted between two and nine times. The CDR3 here is CASSPHVGLAGDEQFF. The CDR3 coding sequence is TGTGCCAGCAGCCCCCACGTCGGGCTAGCGGGGGATGAGCAGTTCTTC. The chain employs TRBV9 and TRBJ2-1, with 10 bases identical to TRBD2. V gave up 4 bases and J gave up 8 bases; unmatched junction bases: 12. The V gene's germline CDR1 is SGDLS and CDR2 YYNGEE. This CDR3 region has 16 residues.

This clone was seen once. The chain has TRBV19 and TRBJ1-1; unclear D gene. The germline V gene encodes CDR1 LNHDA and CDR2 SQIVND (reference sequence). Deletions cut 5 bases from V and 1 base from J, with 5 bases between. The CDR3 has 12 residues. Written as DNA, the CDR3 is TGTGCCAGTAGTGCTAAGAACACTGAAGCTTTCTTT. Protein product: CASSAKNTEAFF.

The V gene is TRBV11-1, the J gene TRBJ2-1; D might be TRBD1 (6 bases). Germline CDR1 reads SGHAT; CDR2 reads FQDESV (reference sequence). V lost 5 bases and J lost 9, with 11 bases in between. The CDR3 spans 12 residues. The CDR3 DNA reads TGTGCCAGCAGCGTCCAGGGGCTTGAGCAGTTCTTC. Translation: CASSVQGLEQFF.